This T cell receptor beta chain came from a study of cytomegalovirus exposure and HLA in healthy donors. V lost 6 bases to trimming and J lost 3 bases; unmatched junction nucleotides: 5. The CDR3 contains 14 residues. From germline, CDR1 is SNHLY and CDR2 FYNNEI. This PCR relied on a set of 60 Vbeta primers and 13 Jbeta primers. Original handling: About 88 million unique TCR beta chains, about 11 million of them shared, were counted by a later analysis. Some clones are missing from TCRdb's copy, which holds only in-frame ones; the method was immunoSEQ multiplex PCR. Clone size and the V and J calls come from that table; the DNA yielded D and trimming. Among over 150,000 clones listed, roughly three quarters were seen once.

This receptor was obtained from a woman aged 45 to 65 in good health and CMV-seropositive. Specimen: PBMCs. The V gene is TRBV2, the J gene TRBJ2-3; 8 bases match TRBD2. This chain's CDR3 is CASRGPGGTDTQYF. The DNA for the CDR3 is TGTGCCAGCAGGGGTCCGGGGGGGACAGATACGCAGTATTTT.